The T cell receptor beta chain under discussion was sequenced for a study of a mutant IDH1 vaccine in newly diagnosed glioma. Study at large: Prior therapy was radiotherapy, temozolomide, or both; most received both.

Trimming removed 6 bases at V and 6 bases at J, with 21 bases between. The length of the CDR3 is 15 residues. CDR1 and CDR2 (germline): MNHEY, SVGAGI. Time point of the sample: baseline, week 1 (first vaccination visit). Documented treatment: pre-vaccination baseline after standard-of-care therapy. The data were produced by immunoSEQ multiplex PCR, yet TCRdb's version contains in-frame clones alone and is incomplete. The data show 80,000 to 100,000 clones, roughly 77% seen once. The source material was PBMCs, sampled from a glioma patient treated with radiotherapy, temozolomide or both. The TCR sequence derives from a man aged 40-50 years with glioma. The rearrangement uses TRBV6-5 and TRBJ2-7; TRBD2 is a possible D gene (6 bases). CDR3 region: CASSYRPPPGGEQYF. The CDR3, as DNA: TGTGCCAGCAGCTACCGACCCCCACCCGGGGGCGAGCAGTACTTC.